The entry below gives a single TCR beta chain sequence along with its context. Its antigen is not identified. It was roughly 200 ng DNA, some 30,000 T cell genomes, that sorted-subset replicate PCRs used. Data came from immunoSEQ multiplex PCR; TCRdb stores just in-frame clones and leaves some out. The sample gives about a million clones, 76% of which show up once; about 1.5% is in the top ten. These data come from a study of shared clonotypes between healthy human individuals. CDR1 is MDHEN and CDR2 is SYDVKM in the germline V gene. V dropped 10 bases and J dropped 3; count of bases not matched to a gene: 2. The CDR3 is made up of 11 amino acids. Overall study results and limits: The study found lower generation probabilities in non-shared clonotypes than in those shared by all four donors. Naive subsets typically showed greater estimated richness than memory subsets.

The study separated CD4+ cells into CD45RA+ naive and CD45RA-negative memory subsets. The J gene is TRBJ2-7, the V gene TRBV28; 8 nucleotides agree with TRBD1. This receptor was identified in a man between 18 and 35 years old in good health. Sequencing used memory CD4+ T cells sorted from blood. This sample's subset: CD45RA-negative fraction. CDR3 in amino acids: CATGQGYEQYF. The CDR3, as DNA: TGTGCCACAGGACAGGGCTACGAGCAGTACTTC.